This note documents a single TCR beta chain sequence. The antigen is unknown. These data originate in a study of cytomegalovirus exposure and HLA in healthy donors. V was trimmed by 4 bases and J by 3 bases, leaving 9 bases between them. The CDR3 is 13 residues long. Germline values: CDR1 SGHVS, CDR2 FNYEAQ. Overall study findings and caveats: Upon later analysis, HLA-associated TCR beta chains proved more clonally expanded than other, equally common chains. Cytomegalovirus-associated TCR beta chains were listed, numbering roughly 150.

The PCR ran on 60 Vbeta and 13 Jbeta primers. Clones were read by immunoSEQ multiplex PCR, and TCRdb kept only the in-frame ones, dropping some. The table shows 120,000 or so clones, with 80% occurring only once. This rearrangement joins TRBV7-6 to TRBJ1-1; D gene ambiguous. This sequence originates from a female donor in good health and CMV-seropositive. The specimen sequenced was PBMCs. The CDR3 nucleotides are TGTGCCAGCAGCTACACCAAAGACACTGAAGCTTTCTTT. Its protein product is CASSYTKDTEAFF.